These T cell receptor beta chains were read from a single sample in a study of CD8+ T cells in alopecia areata. Assay: immunoSEQ multiplex PCR; the TCRdb copy retains only in-frame clones and omits some. Counted here are around 65,000 clones, under 55% occurring once; the ten biggest clones make up about 17%. Sequences were derived from CD8+ T cells sorted from blood, sampled at week 0. These TCRs come from a human donor with alopecia areata. CDR3s include the opening cysteine and the closing phenylalanine or tryptophan. Size tells how often a clone was seen (once, few, many) or the class of an expanded clone, and some rows leave it out.

clone size: few
V gene: TRBV7-3
CDR3 protein: CASSFTRRGANVLTF

clone size: few
V gene: TRBV2
CDR3 protein: CASSLRANYEQYF

clone size: -
V gene: TRBV10-2
CDR3 protein: CATAIRTGGSEQYF

clone size: -
V gene: TRBV7-9
CDR3 protein: CASSRGPRGTDTQYF

clone size: -
V gene: TRBV29-1
CDR3 protein: CSVEVGESSYNEQFF

clone size: -
V gene: TRBV30
CDR3 protein: CAWEPGGATEAFF

clone size: few
V gene: TRBV30
CDR3 protein: CAEKRGFEQFF

clone size: -
V gene: TRBV27
CDR3 protein: CASSRGQGVEKLFF

clone size: few
V gene: TRBV2
CDR3 protein: CASSSGTGGDEQYF

clone size: -
V gene: TRBV4-1
CDR3 protein: CASSPGLAGGPGEQYF

clone size: -
V gene: TRBV7-9
CDR3 protein: CASRGTAGYEQYF

clone size: -
V gene: TRBV30
CDR3 protein: CAWSIKSHEQYF

clone size: many
V gene: TRBV16
CDR3 protein: CASSQTGLSDGYTF

clone size: -
V gene: TRBV29-1
CDR3 protein: CSVSSGAYEQYF

clone size: -
V gene: TRBV30
CDR3 protein: CAWEGGILGEQFF

clone size: many
V gene: TRBV27
CDR3 protein: CASSSYSSSTDTQYF

clone size: few
V gene: TRBV29-1
CDR3 protein: CSVASLRGANTEAFF

clone size: -
V gene: TRBV7-9
CDR3 protein: CASSFFLGERETQYF

clone size: -
V gene: TRBV4-3
CDR3 protein: CASSQVRGSEQYF

clone size: -
V gene: TRBV29-1
CDR3 protein: CSAAQGQIYEQYF

clone size: -
V gene: TRBV16
CDR3 protein: CASSQSGGHNYEQYF

clone size: -
V gene: TRBV2
CDR3 protein: CASSWSRARTGSYNEQFF

clone size: -
V gene: TRBV27
CDR3 protein: CASSSPWSGSQETQYF

clone size: -
V gene: TRBV28
CDR3 protein: CASSLWGREKYEQYF

clone size: -
V gene: TRBV28
CDR3 protein: CASISAGELFF

clone size: -
V gene: TRBV6-1
CDR3 protein: CASSDKGTDGYTF

clone size: -
V gene: TRBV29-1
CDR3 protein: CSVEGQANTEAFF